The 15 T cell receptor beta chains reported below all come from one sample, sequenced in a study of shared clonotypes between healthy human individuals. Sequencing was performed with immunoSEQ multiplex PCR; in TCRdb, only in-frame clones are kept and a portion is missing. Of millions of clones in the sample, approximately 94% are singletons; the top ten hold more than 0.95%. CD8 cells classed as naive were CD45RO-negative and positively selected for CCR7, excluding terminally differentiated effector memory CD45RA+ cells. Specimen: naive CD8+ T cells sorted from blood. These receptors originate from a man younger than 35 in good health.

The chain is built from TRBV5-1 and TRBJ2-3; TRBD2 might be the D (6 bases). Germline CDR1 reads SGHRS; CDR2 reads YFSETQ. This CDR3 region has 14 residues. V was clipped by 4 bases and J by 9 bases, with 18 bases between them. The CDR3 bases are TGCGCCAGCAGCCCCCAGGGCGGGGCGATCACGCAGTATTTT. This translates into CASSPQGGAITQYF.

The chain recombines TRBV10-3 with TRBJ2-7; D not resolved. V was shortened by 3 bases and J by 6 bases, with 15 bases between the two germline ends. The length of the CDR3 is 14 residues. Germline values: CDR1 ENHRY, CDR2 SYGVKD. CDR3 sequence: CAISDRLKNSEQYF. CDR3 in DNA: TGTGCCATCAGTGACCGGCTAAAAAACTCCGAGCAGTACTTC.

This sequence joins TRBV7-9 and TRBJ1-6; D uncertain. Germline V gene data show CDR1 as SEHNR and CDR2 as FQNEAQ (reference sequence). V was shortened by 3 bases and J by 7 bases, with 22 bases between the two germline ends. This CDR3 comprises 18 residues. CDR3: CASSFEAHKAPYNSPLHF. Written as DNA, the CDR3 is TGTGCCAGCAGCTTCGAAGCGCACAAAGCCCCTTACAATTCACCCCTCCACTTT. The full variable domain, completed using reference TRBV7-9 and TRBJ1-6, is DTGVSQNPRHKITKRGQNVTFRCDPISEHNRLYWYRQTLGQGPEFLTYFQNEAQLEKSRLLSDRFSAERPKGSFSTLEIQRTEQGDSAMYLCASSFEAHKAPYNSPLHFGNGTRLTVT.

CDR3 protein: CATQEGFDTQYF. CDR3 DNA: TGTGCCACTCAGGAGGGATTTGATACGCAGTATTTT. The chain joins TRBV7-9 to TRBJ2-3, with a weak D call TRBD2 (6 bases). Trimming removed 10 bases at V and 6 bases at J, with 14 bases between. Germline loops: CDR1 SEHNR, CDR2 FQNEAQ (reference sequence). This CDR3 has 12 residues.

A remark on this clone: This same CDR3 is encoded by further DNA sequences in the sample. The chain couples TRBV7-9 to TRBJ1-1; D is unresolved. V was clipped by 1 base and J by 4 bases, with 7 bases between them. This CDR3 region has 13 residues. Germline-derived CDR1 and CDR2 are SEHNR and FQNEAQ (reference sequence). CDR3 sequence reads: CASSLGASTEAFF. In nucleotides, the CDR3 is TGTGCCAGCAGCTTAGGGGCGAGCACTGAAGCTTTCTTT.

The genes are TRBV27 and TRBJ1-1; D not resolved. The CDR3 has 13 amino acids. Germline CDR1 and CDR2: MNHEY and SMNVEV (reference sequence). With 0 bases removed from V and 6 bases from J, the gap between germline ends came to 8 bases. The DNA for the CDR3 is TGTGCCAGCAGTTTATCTTCGCAGCCTGAAGCTTTCTTT. Translated, it gives CASSLSSQPEAFF.

The chain carries TRBV18 and TRBJ2-7, with 11 bases that match TRBD1. The germline V gene has CDR1 KGHSH and CDR2 LQKENI. The CDR3 runs 16 residues. Losses at the gene ends were 0 bases for V and 4 bases for J; bases not matched to a gene: 5. CDR3 coding DNA: TGTGCCAGCTCACCACCGTCGGGGACAGGGGGTTACGAGCAGTACTTC. Translation: CASSPPSGTGGYEQYF.

The CDR3 DNA follows: TGTGCCAGCAGTTACTCGCGTAACAATCATCAGCCCCAGCATTTT. Translating gives CASSYSRNNHQPQHF. The chain couples TRBV6-6 to TRBJ1-5; D remains ambiguous. The V gene lost 0 bases and the J gene lost 5 bases, with 11 bases spanning the gap. Germline assignment: CDR1 MNHNY and CDR2 SVGAGI (reference sequence). The CDR3 spans 15 residues.

This sequence joins TRBV5-1 and TRBJ1-1; D is possibly TRBD1 (5 bases). The CDR3 is made up of 14 amino acids. Germline values: CDR1 SGHRS, CDR2 YFSETQ. The germline V and J ends were trimmed by 0 bases and 13 bases, with 19 bases remaining between them. The CDR3 here is CASSLDGHPAEGFF. CDR3 nucleotides: TGCGCCAGCAGCTTGGACGGACACCCGGCTGAGGGTTTCTTT.

This clone was detected a few times. Other DNA sequences in this sample translate to the same CDR3. The genes are TRBV2 and TRBJ2-5; TRBD2 matches 13 bases. Germline assignment: CDR1 SNHLY and CDR2 FYNNEI. The CDR3 is made up of 15 amino acids. The V segment lost 4 bases and the J segment 5 bases; nucleotides outside the gene matches: 4. The chain's CDR3 is CASSGGLAGRETQYF. As DNA, the CDR3 is TGTGCCAGCAGTGGGGGACTAGCGGGACGTGAGACCCAGTACTTC. The whole variable domain, filled in from reference TRBV2 and TRBJ2-5, reads EPEVTQTPSHQVTQMGQEVILRCVPISNHLYFYWYRQILGQKVEFLVSFYNNEISEKSEIFDDQFSVERPDGSNFTLKIRSTKLEDSAMYFCASSGGLAGRETQYFGPGTRLLVL.

The rearrangement links TRBV7-2 to TRBJ2-1; D is perhaps TRBD1 (5 bases). CDR3 length equals 13 residues. CDR1 is SGHTA and CDR2 is FQGNSA in the germline V gene. The ends were cut back, 0 bases at V and 5 bases at J, with 5 bases in the middle. The CDR3 here is CASSLARDNEQFF. CDR3 sequence (DNA): TGTGCCAGCAGCTTAGCCAGGGACAATGAGCAGTTCTTC.

The chain has TRBV7-2 and TRBJ2-3; possible D gene TRBD2, 6 bases. This CDR3 is 14 amino acids long. Germline V gene data show CDR1 as SGHTA and CDR2 as FQGNSA. Trimming removed 3 bases from V and 6 bases from J, with 13 bases in between. The CDR3 sequence: CASSLTGVPDTQYF. The CDR3 bases are TGTGCCAGCAGCTTGACGGGAGTCCCCGATACGCAGTATTTT.

The chain carries TRBV7-8 and TRBJ2-7; TRBD2 is a possible D gene (7 bases). The CDR3 is 16 residues long. The germline CDR1 and CDR2 sequences are SGHVS and FQNEAQ. V gave up 1 base and J gave up 2 bases, with 15 bases separating them. For the CDR3, the DNA is TGTGCCAGCAGCTTAGGGGCGGGAGAGGGGGCCTACGAGCAGTACTTC. Translating gives CASSLGAGEGAYEQYF.

This clone appeared a single time. The CDR3 region has the DNA TGTGCCAGCAGCCCTAACACCGGGGAGCTGTTTTTT. Protein: CASSPNTGELFF. The chain employs TRBV7-8 and TRBJ2-2; D gene ambiguous. This CDR3 has 12 amino acids. Trimming stripped 5 bases from V and 2 bases from J, with 3 bases between. Germline V CDR1 and CDR2: SGHVS, FQNEAQ.

This clone came up once. The chain uses TRBV2 and TRBJ2-3; D may be TRBD2 (6 bases). Trimming took 8 bases from V and 3 from J, leaving 21 bases between them. This CDR3 contains 16 residues. The germline CDR1 and CDR2 sequences are SNHLY and FYNNEI. The CDR3, as DNA: TGTGCCAGCCCGGTGGTAGATACCGGGGGAACAGATACGCAGTATTTT. This encodes CASPVVDTGGTDTQYF. Complete variable domain (other parts from reference TRBV2 and TRBJ2-3): EPEVTQTPSHQVTQMGQEVILRCVPISNHLYFYWYRQILGQKVEFLVSFYNNEISEKSEIFDDQFSVERPDGSNFTLKIRSTKLEDSAMYFCASPVVDTGGTDTQYFGPGTRLTVL.